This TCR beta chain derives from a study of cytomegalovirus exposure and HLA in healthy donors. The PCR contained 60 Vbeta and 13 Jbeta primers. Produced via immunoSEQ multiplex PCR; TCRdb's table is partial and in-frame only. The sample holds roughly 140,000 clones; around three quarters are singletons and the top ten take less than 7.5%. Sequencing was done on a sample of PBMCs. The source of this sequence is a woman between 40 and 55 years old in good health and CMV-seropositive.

Here the CDR3 reads CASSQGPLAGRVGQYF. The CDR3 coding sequence is TGCGCCAGCAGCCAAGGACCATTAGCGGGAAGAGTCGGGCAGTACTTC. This chain uses TRBV4-1 with TRBJ2-7; TRBD2 matches 8 bases. Germline V gene sequence: CDR1 MGHRA, CDR2 YSYEKL. The CDR3 is made up of 16 amino acids. V shed 1 base and J 9 bases; nucleotides not matched to a gene: 14.